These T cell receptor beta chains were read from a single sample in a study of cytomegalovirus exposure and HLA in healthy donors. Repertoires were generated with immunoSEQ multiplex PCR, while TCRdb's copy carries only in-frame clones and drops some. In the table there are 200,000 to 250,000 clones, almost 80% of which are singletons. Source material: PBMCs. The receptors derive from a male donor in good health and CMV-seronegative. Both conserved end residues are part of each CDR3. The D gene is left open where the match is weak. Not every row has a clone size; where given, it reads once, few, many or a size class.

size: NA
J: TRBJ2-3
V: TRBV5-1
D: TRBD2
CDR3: CASSSTSGRDTQYF
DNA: TGCGCCAGCAGTTCGACTAGCGGGAGGGATACGCAGTATTTT

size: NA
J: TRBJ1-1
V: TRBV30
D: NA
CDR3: CAWSPSRDTEAFF
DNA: TGTGCCTGGAGCCCCTCGAGGGACACTGAAGCTTTCTTT

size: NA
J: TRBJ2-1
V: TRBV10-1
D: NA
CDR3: CAPKSKRQLYNEQFF
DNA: TGCGCCCCAAAGTCTAAAAGACAGTTATACAATGAGCAGTTCTTC

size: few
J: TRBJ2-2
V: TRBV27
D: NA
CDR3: CASRPWGQNTGELFF
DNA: TGTGCCAGCAGGCCTTGGGGCCAGAACACCGGGGAGCTGTTTTTT

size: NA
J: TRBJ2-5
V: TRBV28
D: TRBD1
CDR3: CASSDRGQETQYF
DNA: TGTGCCAGCAGCGACAGGGGGCAGGAGACCCAGTACTTC

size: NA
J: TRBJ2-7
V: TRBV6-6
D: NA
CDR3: CASSYGSGYEQYF
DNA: TGTGCCAGCAGTTATGGATCCGGGTACGAGCAGTACTTC

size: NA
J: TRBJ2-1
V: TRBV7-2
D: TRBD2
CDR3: CASSTLAGGPNEQFF
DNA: TGTGCCAGCAGCACCTTAGCGGGAGGGCCAAATGAGCAGTTCTTC

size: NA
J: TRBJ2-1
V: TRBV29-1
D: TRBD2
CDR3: CSAPLAGVSYNEQFF
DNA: TGCAGCGCACCACTAGCGGGAGTATCCTACAATGAGCAGTTCTTC

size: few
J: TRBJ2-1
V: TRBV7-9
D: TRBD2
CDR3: CASSFLAGTNPNEQFF
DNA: TGTGCCAGCAGCTTCTTAGCGGGCACTAATCCTAATGAGCAGTTCTTC

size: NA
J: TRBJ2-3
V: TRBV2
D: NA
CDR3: CASSGGAENTQYF
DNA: TGTGCCAGCAGTGGGGGAGCCGAAAATACGCAGTATTTT

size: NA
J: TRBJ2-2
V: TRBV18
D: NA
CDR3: CASSPQGQNTGELFF
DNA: TGTGCCAGCTCACCACAGGGACAGAACACCGGGGAGCTGTTTTTT

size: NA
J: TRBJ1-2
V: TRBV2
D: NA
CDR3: CASKSGNYGYTF
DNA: TGTGCCAGCAAATCAGGGAACTATGGCTACACCTTC

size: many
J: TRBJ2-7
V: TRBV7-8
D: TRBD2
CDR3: CASSLEGGSSYEQYF
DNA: TGTGCCAGCAGCTTAGAGGGCGGGAGCTCCTACGAGCAGTACTTC

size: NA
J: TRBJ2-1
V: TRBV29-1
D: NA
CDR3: CSVPTVNPNEQFF
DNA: TGCAGCGTCCCGACAGTTAATCCCAATGAGCAGTTCTTC

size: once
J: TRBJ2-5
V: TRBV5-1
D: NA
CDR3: CASSPRQSVETQYF
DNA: TGCGCCAGCAGCCCGCGACAGTCAGTGGAGACCCAGTACTTC

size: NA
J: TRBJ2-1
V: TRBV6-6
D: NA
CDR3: CASSNPTGNEQFF
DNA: TGTGCCAGCAGTAACCCCACCGGGAATGAGCAGTTCTTC

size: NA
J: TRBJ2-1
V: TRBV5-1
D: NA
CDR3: CASSLEANSYNEQFF
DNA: TGCGCCAGCAGCTTGGAAGCTAACTCCTACAATGAGCAGTTCTTC

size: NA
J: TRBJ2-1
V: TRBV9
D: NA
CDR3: CASRRETLGENEQFF
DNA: TGTGCCAGCAGACGGGAGACCCTAGGGGAGAATGAGCAGTTCTTC

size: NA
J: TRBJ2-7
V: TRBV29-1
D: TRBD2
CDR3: CSALDSGRPYEQYF
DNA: TGCAGCGCCCTGGATAGCGGGAGACCCTACGAGCAGTACTTC

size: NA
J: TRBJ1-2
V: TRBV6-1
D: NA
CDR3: CASSLDRNYGYTF
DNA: TGTGCCAGCAGTCTGGACAGAAACTATGGCTACACCTTC

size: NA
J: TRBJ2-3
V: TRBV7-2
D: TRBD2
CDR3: CASSLASSGRVSPVTDTQYF
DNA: TGTGCCAGCAGCTTAGCGTCTAGCGGGAGGGTAAGCCCGGTCACAGATACGCAGTATTTT

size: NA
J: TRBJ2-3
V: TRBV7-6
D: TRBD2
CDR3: CASSLGSGSKTDTQYF
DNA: TGTGCCAGCAGCTTAGGTAGCGGGAGTAAAACAGATACGCAGTATTTT

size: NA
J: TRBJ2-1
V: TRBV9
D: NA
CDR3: CASSVRDSSHNEQFF
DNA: TGTGCCAGCAGCGTCCGGGACTCAAGCCACAATGAGCAGTTCTTC

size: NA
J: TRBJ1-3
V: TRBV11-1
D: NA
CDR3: CASSPGDPGNTIYF
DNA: TGTGCCAGCAGCCCAGGGGATCCTGGAAACACCATATATTTT

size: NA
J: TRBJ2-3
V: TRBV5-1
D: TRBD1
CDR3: CASSLPGGDADTQYF
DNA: TGCGCCAGCAGCTTACCAGGGGGCGATGCAGATACGCAGTATTTT

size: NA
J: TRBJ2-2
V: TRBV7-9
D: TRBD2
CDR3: CASSPLSGTSGTNTGELFF
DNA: TGTGCCAGCAGCCCTTTATCCGGGACTAGCGGGACTAACACCGGGGAGCTGTTTTTT

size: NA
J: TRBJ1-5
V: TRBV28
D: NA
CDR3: CASSVMEGGSSNQPQHF
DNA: TGTGCCAGCAGTGTCATGGAGGGGGGGAGTAGCAATCAGCCCCAGCATTTT

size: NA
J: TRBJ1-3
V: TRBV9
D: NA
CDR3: CASSNRAYSGNTIYF
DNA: TGTGCCAGCAGTAACAGGGCTTACTCTGGAAACACCATATATTTT

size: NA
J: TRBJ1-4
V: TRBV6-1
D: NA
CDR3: CASSETTEKLFF
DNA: TGTGCCAGCAGTGAAACAACAGAAAAACTGTTTTTT

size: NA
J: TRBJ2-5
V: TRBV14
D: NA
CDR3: CASSQDFSQETQYF
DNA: TGTGCCAGCAGCCAAGATTTCAGCCAAGAGACCCAGTACTTC

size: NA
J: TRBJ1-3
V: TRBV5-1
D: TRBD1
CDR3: CASSRDSSSGNTIYF
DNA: TGCGCCAGCAGCCGGGACAGTAGCTCTGGAAACACCATATATTTT

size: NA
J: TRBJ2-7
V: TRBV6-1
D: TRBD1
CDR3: CASSAGQGIYEQYF
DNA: TGTGCCAGCAGTGCGGGACAGGGGATCTACGAGCAGTACTTC

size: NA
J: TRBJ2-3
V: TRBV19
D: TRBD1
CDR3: CASRQTGGGDTQYF
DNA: TGTGCCAGTAGACAGACAGGGGGTGGAGATACGCAGTATTTT

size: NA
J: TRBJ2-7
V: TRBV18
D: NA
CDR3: CASSPPSGGDREQYF
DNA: TGTGCCAGCTCACCACCGTCTGGAGGAGATCGTGAGCAGTACTTC

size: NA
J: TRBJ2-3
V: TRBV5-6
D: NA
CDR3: CASSVIAAFTDTQYF
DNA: TGTGCCAGCAGCGTAATAGCGGCCTTCACAGATACGCAGTATTTT

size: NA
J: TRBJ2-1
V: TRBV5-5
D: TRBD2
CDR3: CASRMTSGSDEQFF
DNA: TGTGCCAGCAGGATGACTAGCGGGAGCGATGAGCAGTTCTTC

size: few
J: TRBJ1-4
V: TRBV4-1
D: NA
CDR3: CASREWQRGEKLFF
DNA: TGCGCCAGCAGGGAATGGCAGCGTGGCGAAAAACTGTTTTTT

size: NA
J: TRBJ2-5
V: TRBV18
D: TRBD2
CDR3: CASSPTLAGATSQETQYF
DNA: TGTGCCAGCTCACCCACCCTTGCGGGAGCTACCTCCCAAGAGACCCAGTACTTC

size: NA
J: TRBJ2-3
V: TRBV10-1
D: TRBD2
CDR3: CASTKASGRASDTQYF
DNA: TGCGCCAGCACTAAAGCTAGCGGGAGGGCCTCAGATACGCAGTATTTT

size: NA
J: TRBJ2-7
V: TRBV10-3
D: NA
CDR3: CARQTGPGGEQYF
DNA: TGTGCCAGGCAAACGGGACCCGGGGGCGAGCAGTACTTC

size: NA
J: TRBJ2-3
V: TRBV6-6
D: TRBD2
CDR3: CASSLTSGSLDTQYF
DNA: TGTGCCAGCAGTCTGACTAGCGGGAGTCTAGATACGCAGTATTTT

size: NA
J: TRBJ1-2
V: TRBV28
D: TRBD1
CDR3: CASREQGNYGYTF
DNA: TGTGCCAGCAGAGAACAGGGGAACTATGGCTACACCTTC

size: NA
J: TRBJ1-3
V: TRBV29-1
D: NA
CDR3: CSGRQATGNTIYF
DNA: TGCAGCGGGAGACAGGCCACTGGAAACACCATATATTTT

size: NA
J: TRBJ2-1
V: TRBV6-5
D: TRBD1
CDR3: CASRVTQTGGGEQFF
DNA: TGTGCCAGCAGAGTTACTCAAACAGGGGGTGGTGAGCAGTTCTTC

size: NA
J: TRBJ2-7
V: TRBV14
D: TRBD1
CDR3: CASTGQGSYEQYF
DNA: TGTGCCAGCACGGGACAGGGAAGCTACGAGCAGTACTTC

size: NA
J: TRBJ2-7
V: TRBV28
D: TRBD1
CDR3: CASSPDNRQGVGEQYF
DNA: TGTGCCAGCAGTCCGGATAATCGACAGGGGGTAGGTGAGCAGTACTTC

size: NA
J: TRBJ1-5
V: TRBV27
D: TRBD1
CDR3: CASTGQGGRQPQHF
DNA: TGTGCCAGCACTGGACAGGGAGGGCGGCAGCCCCAGCATTTT

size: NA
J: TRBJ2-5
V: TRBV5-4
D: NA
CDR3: CASSPEPAGQETQYF
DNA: TGTGCCAGCAGCCCGGAACCGGCAGGCCAAGAGACCCAGTACTTC

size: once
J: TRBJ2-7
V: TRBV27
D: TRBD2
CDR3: CASSTSGRNEQYF
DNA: TGTGCCAGCAGTACTAGCGGGAGAAACGAGCAGTACTTC

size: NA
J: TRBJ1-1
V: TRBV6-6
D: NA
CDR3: CAAGRTEAFF
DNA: TGTGCCGCGGGGAGAACTGAAGCTTTCTTT

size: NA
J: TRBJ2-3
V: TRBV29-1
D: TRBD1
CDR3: CSVPSPGRGTDTQYF
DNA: TGCAGCGTTCCCAGCCCGGGCAGGGGGACAGATACGCAGTATTTT

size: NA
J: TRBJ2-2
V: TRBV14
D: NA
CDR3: CASSLRTVVNTGELFF
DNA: TGTGCCAGCAGCCTTAGGACAGTGGTAAACACCGGGGAGCTGTTTTTT

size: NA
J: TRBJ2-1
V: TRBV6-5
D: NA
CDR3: CASSYMVSSYNEQFF
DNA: TGTGCCAGCAGTTACATGGTTAGCTCCTACAATGAGCAGTTCTTC

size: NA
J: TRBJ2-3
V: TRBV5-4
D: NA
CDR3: CASSQFDRTLTDTQYF
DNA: TGTGCCAGCAGCCAATTTGACAGGACCCTCACAGATACGCAGTATTTT

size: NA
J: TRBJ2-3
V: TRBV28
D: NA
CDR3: CASSAPDRSTDTQYF
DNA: TGTGCCAGCAGCGCCCCGGACAGAAGCACAGATACGCAGTATTTT

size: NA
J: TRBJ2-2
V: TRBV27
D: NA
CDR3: CASSPAGRNTGELFF
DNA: TGTGCCAGCAGCCCCGCGGGAAGGAACACCGGGGAGCTGTTTTTT

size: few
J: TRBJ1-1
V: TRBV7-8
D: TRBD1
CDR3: CASSTQQGANTEAFF
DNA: TGTGCCAGCAGCACCCAACAGGGGGCAAACACTGAAGCTTTCTTT

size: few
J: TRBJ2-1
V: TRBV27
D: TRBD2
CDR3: CASSPPGGTSPYNEQFF
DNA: TGTGCCAGCAGTCCGCCGGGGGGGACTAGTCCCTACAATGAGCAGTTCTTC

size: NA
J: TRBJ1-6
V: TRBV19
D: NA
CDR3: CASSIKEQGRGSPLHF
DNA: TGTGCCAGTAGTATAAAGGAGCAGGGGCGAGGATCACCCCTCCACTTT

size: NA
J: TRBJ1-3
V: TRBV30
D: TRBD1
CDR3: CAWSPDLTGYGNTIYF
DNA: TGTGCCTGGAGTCCAGACTTGACAGGGTATGGAAACACCATATATTTT